This T cell receptor beta chain was observed in a study of cytomegalovirus exposure and HLA in healthy donors. Of note for this clone: Its antigen is not known.

Study-wide points: Based on reports, TCR beta sequences accurately predicted HLA-A and HLA-B alleles for most subjects.

The PCR had 60 Vbeta and 13 Jbeta primers. The repertoire was sequenced with immunoSEQ multiplex PCR; TCRdb's copy has only in-frame clones and lacks some. Of tens of thousands of clones in the sample, 77% are singletons; the top ten hold approximately 2.5%. The source material was PBMCs. The source of this sequence is a woman aged 40 to 49 in good health and CMV-seropositive.

In DNA form, the CDR3 reads TGTGCCACCAGCAGAGAGCAGGCCCCCTACGAGCAGTACTTC. Translation: CATSREQAPYEQYF. The chain carries TRBV15 and TRBJ2-7; D gene ambiguous. The CDR3 runs 14 residues. The germline gives CDR1 LNHNV, CDR2 YYDKDF (reference sequence). Deletions cut 0 bases from V and 2 bases from J, with 8 bases between.